This entry describes one T cell receptor (beta chain). Profiled with immunoSEQ multiplex PCR; TCRdb holds only in-frame clones, not every one. The data hold 350,000 to 450,000 clones, with around 90% observed a single time. Trimming cost V 4 bases and J 6 bases; bases outside gene matches: 7. Germline CDR1 SGHNT, CDR2 YENEEA. This CDR3 region has 16 residues. This sample stems from a study of control samples from healthy donors and cancer patients. The specimen sequenced was PBMCs. V is TRBV11-3 and J is TRBJ2-1; 12 bases are a match to TRBD1. The receptor was isolated from a man in his forties with head and neck cancer. The CDR3 protein is CASSSGDRGRLNEQFF. The DNA of the CDR3 is TGTGCCAGCAGCTCCGGGGACAGGGGGCGTCTCAATGAGCAGTTCTTC.